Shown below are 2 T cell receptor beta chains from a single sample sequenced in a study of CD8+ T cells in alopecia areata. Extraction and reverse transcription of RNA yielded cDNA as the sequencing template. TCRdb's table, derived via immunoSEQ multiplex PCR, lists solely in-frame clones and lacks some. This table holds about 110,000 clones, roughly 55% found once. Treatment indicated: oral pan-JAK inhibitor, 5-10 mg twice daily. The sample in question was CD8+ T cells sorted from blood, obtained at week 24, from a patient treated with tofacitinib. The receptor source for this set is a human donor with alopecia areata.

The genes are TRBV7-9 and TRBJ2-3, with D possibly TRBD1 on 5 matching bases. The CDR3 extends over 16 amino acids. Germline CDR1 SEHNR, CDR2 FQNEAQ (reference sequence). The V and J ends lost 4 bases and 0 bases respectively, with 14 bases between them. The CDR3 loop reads CASSYTRDSSTDTQYF. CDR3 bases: TGTGCCAGCAGCTACACCAGGGATTCTAGCACAGATACGCAGTATTTT.

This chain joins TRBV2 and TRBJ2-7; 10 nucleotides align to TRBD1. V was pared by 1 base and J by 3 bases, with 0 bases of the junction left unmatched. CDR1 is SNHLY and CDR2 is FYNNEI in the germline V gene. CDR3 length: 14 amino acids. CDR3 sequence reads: CASSEGDRGYEQYF. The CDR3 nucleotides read TGTGCCAGCAGTGAAGGGGACAGGGGCTACGAGCAGTACTTC.